Listed here are 9 T cell receptor beta chains from one sample, sequenced in a study of T cell responses to AZD1222 COVID-19 vaccine. The table came from immunoSEQ multiplex PCR; TCRdb's copy has only in-frame clones and leaves some out. The sample has roughly 100,000 clones; less than 95% are singletons. This specimen was peripheral blood, taken on day 0 of AZD1222 vaccination. The origin of the receptors is an adult in good health.

V usage is TRBV7-6 and J usage is TRBJ1-1, with D perhaps matching TRBD1 (6 bases). The CDR3 totals 12 residues. Trimming removed 5 bases at V and 6 bases at J, with 10 bases between. Germline assignment: CDR1 SGHVS and CDR2 FNYEAQ. CDR3: CASSHGGPEAFF. The CDR3 DNA follows: TGTGCCAGCAGCCACGGGGGCCCTGAAGCTTTCTTT.

The rearrangement joins TRBV4-3 to TRBJ1-4, with D unclear. Germline V gene data show CDR1 as LGHNA and CDR2 as YSLEER. Trimming shortened V by 1 base and J by 2 bases, and 11 bases separated the two germline ends. The CDR3 sequence is 16 residues long. The chain's CDR3 is CASSQGARATNEKLFF. Written as DNA, the CDR3 is TGCGCCAGCAGCCAAGGAGCCAGAGCCACTAATGAAAAACTGTTTTTT.

The J gene is TRBJ1-1, the V gene TRBV6-5; the D is unclear. V shed 2 bases and J shed 6 bases, with 10 bases lying between them. The CDR3 spans 13 residues. CDR1 is MNHEY, CDR2 SVGAGI, per germline. The CDR3 DNA follows: TGTGCCAGCAGTTACGGGCGGTTCTCTGAAGCTTTCTTT. Residues: CASSYGRFSEAFF.

The CDR3 bases are TGTGCCAGTAGTCAATGGGTCCCAACCACCCACTATGGCTACACCTTC. It is translated as CASSQWVPTTHYGYTF. The chain couples TRBV19 to TRBJ1-2; D not resolved. The CDR3 covers 16 residues. CDR1 and CDR2 from the germline V gene are LNHDA and SQIVND (reference sequence). The V and J ends lost 5 bases and 3 bases respectively, with 19 bases between them.

This rearrangement joins TRBV5-1 to TRBJ2-1; D perhaps matches TRBD2 (5 bases). Between the trimmed V and J ends, which lost 3 bases and 8 bases, there was a span of 12 bases. The CDR3 runs 13 residues. The germline CDR1 and CDR2 sequences are SGHRS and YFSETQ. The CDR3 spells CASSSFASHEQFF. CDR3 in DNA: TGCGCCAGCAGCTCCTTTGCTAGCCATGAGCAGTTCTTC.

This sequence joins TRBV3-1 (or the pseudogene TRBV3-2) and TRBJ1-3; D remains ambiguous. Looked up from germline, CDR1 is LGHDT and CDR2 is YNNKEL (reference sequence). V was shortened by 0 bases and J by 8 bases, with 5 bases between the two germline ends. This CDR3 is built from 12 residues. CDR3 DNA sequence: TGTGCCAGCAGCCAAGATCTATACACCATATATTTT. This encodes CASSQDLYTIYF.

CDR3 in amino acids: CASSLDSPAEAFF. The CDR3 nucleotides are TGTGCCAGCAGCTTGGACAGCCCCGCTGAAGCTTTCTTT. The chain carries TRBV5-8 and TRBJ1-1, with D unresolved. CDR1 and CDR2 from the germline V gene are SGHTS and YDEGEE. The V and J ends lost 0 bases and 6 bases respectively, with 9 bases between them. The CDR3 is 13 amino acids.

The chain joins TRBV28 to TRBJ1-6; D is perhaps TRBD1 (5 bases). CDR1 is MDHEN and CDR2 is SYDVKM in the germline V gene. The CDR3 has 16 amino acids. The ends were cut back, 9 bases at V and 0 bases at J, with 15 bases in the middle. This CDR3 reads CASTWDSSSYNSPLHF. The CDR3 DNA sequence: TGTGCCAGTACGTGGGACTCCAGCTCCTATAATTCACCCCTCCACTTT.

This sequence joins TRBV18 and TRBJ2-2; tentative D call: TRBD1 (5 bases). The CDR3 spans 14 residues. With 0 bases removed from V and 3 bases from J, the gap between germline ends came to 5 bases. Germline lookup yields CDR1 KGHSH and CDR2 LQKENI. In DNA form, the CDR3 reads TGTGCCAGCTCACCACCAGGGGACACCGGGGAGCTGTTTTTT. Translating it yields CASSPPGDTGELFF.